These 32 T cell receptor beta chains were all obtained from the same sample, sequenced in a study of early T cells in non-severe SARS-CoV-2 infection. TCRdb ran MiXCR on the 5' RACE reads and lists one entry per CDR3 protein. The repertoire includes over 55,000 distinct CDR3 sequences, under 10% of them detected once, and roughly 3.5% sits in the top ten. Sequenced: whole blood. Every receptor here comes from an adult who was a healthcare worker with PCR-confirmed SARS-CoV-2 infection or an uninfected control (not recorded which).

In this sample, this clonotype turned up many times. V and J are TRBV20-1 and TRBJ2-7; 9 bases align to TRBD1. Germline CDR1 reads DFQATT; CDR2 reads SNEGSKA (reference sequence). Losses at the gene ends were 7 bases for V and 5 bases for J; bases not matched to a gene: 9. The CDR3 covers 13 residues. The CDR3 is CSVKDRGRNEQYF. The CDR3 DNA is TGCAGTGTCAAGGACAGGGGAAGGAACGAGCAGTACTTC.

This clonotype has ten or more counts. CDR3: CASSLERTSYEQYF. Here the CDR3 DNA reads TGTGCCAGCAGCTTAGAGCGGACTTCCTACGAGCAGTACTTC. The chain carries TRBV7-6 and TRBJ2-7; TRBD2 is a possible D gene (5 bases). The V and J ends lost 1 base and 1 base respectively, with 8 bases between them. This CDR3 spans 14 amino acids. Germline CDR1 SGHVS, CDR2 FNYEAQ.

This clonotype has only a few counts. The V and J genes are TRBV20-1 and TRBJ2-7; D is uncertain. The CDR3 spans 14 residues. Trimming removed 0 bases at V and 2 bases at J, with 11 bases between. Germline values: CDR1 DFQATT, CDR2 SNEGSKA (reference sequence). CDR3 residues: CSARDLRWAYEQYF. The CDR3 DNA reads TGCAGTGCTAGAGACCTTAGGTGGGCCTACGAGCAGTACTTC.

This clonotype was detected ten times or more. J is TRBJ2-3 and V is TRBV3-1, with D maybe TRBD2 (6 bases). V gave up 4 bases and J gave up 2 bases, with 10 bases separating them. The CDR3 spans 14 residues. Germline lookup yields CDR1 LGHDT and CDR2 YNNKEL (reference sequence). The DNA of the CDR3 is TGTGCCAGCAGCCCCGGCGGGACCACAGATACGCAGTATTTT. Protein: CASSPGGTTDTQYF.

The gene calls are TRBV4-1 and TRBJ2-7; 8 nucleotides line up with TRBD1. The CDR3 spans 16 residues. Germline V gene sequence: CDR1 MGHRA, CDR2 YSYEKL. V trimming: 1 base; J trimming: 3 bases; junction bases outside the gene matches: 8. This CDR3 reads CASSQVAGQGIYEQYF. CDR3 coding DNA: TGCGCCAGCAGCCAAGTAGCTGGACAGGGCATCTACGAGCAGTACTTC.

This clonotype was counted many times. This chain joins TRBV28 and TRBJ2-3; 12 bases are shared with TRBD2. With 11 bases clipped from V and 0 bases from J, the junction kept 15 bases outside the gene matches. CDR1 and CDR2 (germline): MDHEN, SYDVKM. This CDR3 region has 18 residues. The CDR3 region has the DNA TGTGCCGCTAAGGAGACTAGCGGGAGAGCCTCTAGCACAGATACGCAGTATTTT. Its translation: CAAKETSGRASSTDTQYF.

Many counts were recorded for this clonotype. The J gene is TRBJ1-1, the V gene TRBV30; D call uncertain. The germline CDR1 and CDR2 sequences are GTSNPN and SVGIG (reference sequence). This CDR3 has 13 amino acids. V lost 3 bases to trimming and J lost 7 bases, with 15 bases between them. In nucleotides, the CDR3 is TGTGCCTGGAGCTTCAGGTCGGCGGGTGAAGCTTTCTTT. The encoded protein is CAWSFRSAGEAFF.

This clonotype came up a few times. The chain uses TRBV7-6 and TRBJ2-7, with D possibly matching TRBD1 (5 bases). V was clipped by 5 bases and J by 2 bases, with 16 bases between them. Per germline, CDR1 SGHVS and CDR2 FNYEAQ. The CDR3 extends over 15 amino acids. The CDR3 protein is CASSPEAGPPYEQYF. The CDR3 bases are TGTGCCAGCAGCCCCGAAGCAGGGCCTCCCTACGAGCAGTACTTC.

The V and J genes are TRBV28 and TRBJ1-3, with TRBD1 matching 7 bases. The germline V gene has CDR1 MDHEN and CDR2 SYDVKM. V lost 4 bases and J lost 2; bases outside the gene matches: 5. CDR3 length: 15 amino acids. CDR3 sequence: CASSYRGLTGNTIYF. For the CDR3, the DNA is TGTGCCAGCAGTTACAGGGGATTAACTGGAAACACCATATATTTT.

This clonotype has ten or more counts. V gene TRBV11-2 combines with J gene TRBJ2-1, with 11 bases that match TRBD2. This CDR3 comprises 17 residues. V gave up 8 bases and J gave up 9 bases; unmatched junction bases: 18. Germline V gene data show CDR1 as SGHAT and CDR2 as FQNNGV. The CDR3 spells CASGKGVASSGRTEQFF. In DNA, the CDR3 is TGTGCCAGCGGCAAAGGAGTGGCTTCTAGCGGGAGGACTGAGCAGTTCTTC.

This sequence joins TRBV28 and TRBJ1-2; D remains ambiguous. Germline V CDR1 and CDR2: MDHEN, SYDVKM. The CDR3 has 16 amino acids. Trimming shortened V by 6 bases and J by 7 bases, and 24 bases separated the two germline ends. CDR3 loop: CASSLPGGRIYAGYTF. For the CDR3, the DNA is TGTGCCAGCAGCCTCCCCGGTGGACGGATTTATGCTGGCTACACCTTC.

This clonotype has only a few counts. The J gene is TRBJ1-2, the V gene TRBV5-5; D call uncertain. Germline V gene lookup returns CDR1 SGHKS and CDR2 YYEKEE (reference sequence). The CDR3 runs to 14 residues. The V and J ends lost 6 bases and 4 bases respectively, with 16 bases between them. CDR3 residues: CASTSLTDGYGYTF. The CDR3 nucleotides are TGTGCCAGCACCTCCCTGACCGACGGCTATGGCTACACCTTC.

This clonotype was counted a few times. The chain joins TRBV5-1 to TRBJ2-1; 13 bases match TRBD2. The CDR3 is 15 amino acids. Germline V lookup: CDR1 SGHRS, CDR2 YFSETQ. V trimming: 4 bases; J trimming: 8 bases; junction bases outside the gene matches: 6. Here the CDR3 reads CASSPLAGGFDEQFF. DNA of the CDR3: TGCGCCAGCAGCCCACTAGCGGGAGGGTTCGATGAGCAGTTCTTC.

The table lists this clonotype with many counts. The V and J genes are TRBV3-1 and TRBJ2-7; 8 nucleotides match TRBD2. The V gene end was trimmed by 4 bases and the J gene end by 7 bases; junction bases not matched to a gene: 12. The length of the CDR3 is 15 residues. CDR1 is LGHDT and CDR2 is YNNKEL in the germline V gene (reference sequence). The CDR3 DNA reads TGTGCCAGCAGCCCAGACCGGGAGGGCTCAGGAGAGCAGTACTTC. Its protein is CASSPDREGSGEQYF.

This clonotype was found a few times. The chain is built from TRBV12-3 or TRBV12-4 and TRBJ2-1, with 8 positions matching TRBD2. The CDR3 sequence is 15 residues long. V lost 4 bases to trimming and J lost 6 bases; unmatched junction nucleotides: 8. CDR3 loop: CASSYKAGVSNEQFF. CDR3 coding DNA: TGTGCCAGCAGTTATAAAGCGGGAGTGAGCAATGAGCAGTTCTTC.

This chain links TRBV6-2 or TRBV6-3 with TRBJ2-1; possibly TRBD1 or TRBD2 for D (5 bases each). The germline V gene encodes CDR1 MNHEY and CDR2 SVGEGT. The V end lost 7 bases, the J end lost 5 bases, and 18 bases lay between the germline ends. CDR3 size: 15 residues. DNA for the CDR3: TGTGCCAGCAACCCGGGGCAGACTACGAACAATGAGCAGTTCTTC. Translated: CASNPGQTTNNEQFF.

This clonotype was seen more than once but under ten times. The chain uses TRBV29-1 and TRBJ1-3; 7 bases map to TRBD1. V was clipped by 4 bases and J by 4 bases; unmatched bases: 7. Germline-derived CDR1 and CDR2 are SQVTM and ANQGSEA. The CDR3 consists of 14 residues. In nucleotides, the CDR3 is TGCAGCGTTGGGTCAGGGGGAACCGGAAACACCATATATTTT. Amino acids: CSVGSGGTGNTIYF.

This clonotype has ten or more counts. V and J are TRBV20-1 and TRBJ2-7; the D gene is possibly TRBD2 (5 bases). The CDR3 spans 14 residues. Per germline, CDR1 DFQATT and CDR2 SNEGSKA (reference sequence). V dropped 1 base and J dropped 0 bases, with 10 bases sitting between them. The CDR3: CSARAYLASYEQYF. CDR3 DNA: TGCAGTGCTAGAGCCTATCTAGCCTCCTACGAGCAGTACTTC.

The rearrangement joins TRBV4-2 to TRBJ1-6; possibly TRBD1 for D (5 bases). The germline CDR1 and CDR2 sequences are LGHNA and YNFKEQ. Trimming cost V 1 base and J 6 bases, with 10 bases left between them. The CDR3 spans 15 residues. The CDR3: CASSQGARANSPLHF. In DNA, the CDR3 is TGTGCCAGCAGCCAAGGAGCCAGGGCTAATTCACCCCTCCACTTT.

Here the CDR3 reads CASSLGRWTEPQYF. In nucleotides, the CDR3 is TGTGCCAGCAGCTTAGGACGCTGGACCGAACCCCAGTACTTC. The J gene is TRBJ2-5, the V gene TRBV7-2; D not certain. The CDR3 is 14 residues long. Between the trimmed V and J ends, which lost 1 base and 9 bases, there was a span of 15 bases. Germline V lookup: CDR1 SGHTA, CDR2 FQGNSA. Full variable domain (missing parts from reference TRBV7-2 and TRBJ2-5): GAGVSQSPSNKVTEKGKDVELRCDPISGHTALYWYRQSLGQGLEFLIYFQGNSAPDKSGLPSDRFSAERTGGSVSTLTIQRTQQEDSAVYLCASSLGRWTEPQYFGPGTRLLVL.

This clonotype appeared a few times. The chain has TRBV5-4 and TRBJ2-5, with 8 bases aligning to TRBD1. V lost 4 bases and J lost 2; bases outside the gene matches: 13. CDR3 length: 17 residues. CDR1 and CDR2 (germline): SGHNT, YYREEE (reference sequence). CDR3 coding DNA: TGTGCCAGCAGCGGGGCCGGACAGGGATGGGATCAAGAGACCCAGTACTTC. Residues: CASSGAGQGWDQETQYF.

The V gene is TRBV2, the J gene TRBJ2-7; D is unresolved. Germline V gene lookup returns CDR1 SNHLY and CDR2 FYNNEI. V gave up 1 base and J gave up 3 bases, with 4 bases separating them. The length of the CDR3 is 12 residues. The CDR3 DNA reads TGTGCCAGCAGTGAAGGGCACTACGAGCAGTACTTC. This encodes CASSEGHYEQYF.

J is TRBJ1-2 and V is TRBV12-3 or TRBV12-4; D might be TRBD1 (5 bases). The V and J ends lost 5 bases and 4 bases respectively, with 11 bases between them. This CDR3 contains 13 residues. The CDR3 region has the DNA TGTGCCAGCAGTCCCCTCGACAGCTATGGCTACACCTTC. Protein: CASSPLDSYGYTF.

This clonotype appeared many times. This chain connects TRBV5-1 to TRBJ2-1; TRBD2 matches 7 bases. CDR3 length equals 14 residues. From germline, CDR1 is SGHRS and CDR2 YFSETQ. The J segment lost 7 bases and the V segment lost 5 bases, leaving 9 bases of the junction unmatched. The CDR3 sequence is CASSSATSANEQFF. The DNA of the CDR3 is TGCGCCAGCAGTTCCGCTACTAGCGCTAATGAGCAGTTCTTC.

This sequence joins TRBV18 and TRBJ2-5; D not resolved. The CDR3 is made up of 13 amino acids. Per the germline V gene, CDR1 is KGHSH and CDR2 is LQKENI. Trimming stripped 1 base from V and 0 bases from J, with 3 bases between. The CDR3 DNA reads as TGTGCCAGCTCACCACGTGACCAAGAGACCCAGTACTTC. It yields the protein CASSPRDQETQYF.

This clonotype was recorded once. The junction departs from germline at one end; a sequencing error may be responsible. V and J are TRBV15 and TRBJ2-1; D might be TRBD1 or TRBD2, each matching 6 bases. In germline, CDR1 is LNHNV, CDR2 YYDKDF (reference sequence). The CDR3 sequence is 13 residues long. The CDR3 reads CVTSRGAGNEQFF. DNA of the CDR3: TGTGTCACCAGCAGGGGAGCGGGCAATGAGCAGTTCTTC.

By share of the sample, this clonotype is large. The chain links TRBV7-9 to TRBJ2-3; 9 nucleotides match TRBD2. The ends lost 5 bases at V and 2 bases at J; junction bases unmatched: 11. Germline V gene sequence: CDR1 SEHNR, CDR2 FQNEAQ (reference sequence). The CDR3 is 17 amino acids. CDR3 DNA sequence: TGTGCCAGCAGCGGGCACCGAGCGGGAGGCGCCACAGATACGCAGTATTTT. Translating it yields CASSGHRAGGATDTQYF.

This clonotype was recorded at least ten times. A junction boundary mismatches the germline segment, possibly from a read error. The V and J genes are TRBV12-3 or TRBV12-4 and TRBJ2-3, with D perhaps matching TRBD1 or TRBD2 (5 bases each). The CDR3 extends over 11 amino acids. In DNA form, the CDR3 reads TGTGCCATCAGTGAGGGGGATACGCAGTATTTT. Protein sequence: CAISEGDTQYF.

This clonotype was seen more than once but under ten times. This sequence joins TRBV2 and TRBJ1-3; D call uncertain. Germline loops: CDR1 SNHLY, CDR2 FYNNEI. V was cut by 2 bases and J by 0 bases, with 11 bases left in between. The CDR3 consists of 16 residues. CDR3 residues: CASSELSGRSGNTIYF. The DNA for the CDR3 is TGTGCCAGCAGTGAATTGTCCGGGCGCTCTGGAAACACCATATATTTT. The whole variable domain, remainder taken from reference TRBV2 and TRBJ1-3, is EPEVTQTPSHQVTQMGQEVILRCVPISNHLYFYWYRQILGQKVEFLVSFYNNEISEKSEIFDDQFSVERPDGSNFTLKIRSTKLEDSAMYFCASSELSGRSGNTIYFGEGSWLTVV.

This clonotype was detected only a few times. Because the CDR3's place on the DNA is in doubt, the DNA is left out and the CDR3 is given as listed by TCRdb. The chain couples TRBV21-1 to TRBJ2-3; the table's TRBD2 call for D was not verified on the DNA. TRBV21-1 is listed as a pseudogene. The CDR3 is 17 residues long, ends included. The chain's CDR3 is CASSKGVVGGGTDTQYF.

The chain links TRBV6-5 to TRBJ2-3, with D maybe TRBD2 (5 bases). The CDR3 spans 14 residues. In germline, CDR1 is MNHEY, CDR2 SVGAGI. Trimming stripped 3 bases from V and 6 bases from J, with 13 bases between. CDR3 DNA sequence: TGTGCCAGCAGTTATGTGGCTAGCAGGGATACGCAGTATTTT. This gives the protein CASSYVASRDTQYF.

This clonotype has just a few counts. This CDR3 is CATRGQPDTQYF. The CDR3 DNA reads as TGTGCCACCAGGGGACAACCTGATACGCAGTATTTT. The chain is built from TRBV2 and TRBJ2-3; D is possibly TRBD1 (6 bases). V dropped 10 bases and J dropped 6 bases, with 14 bases sitting between them. The CDR3 extends over 12 amino acids. The germline gives CDR1 SNHLY, CDR2 FYNNEI.